The source of this T cell receptor (beta chain) is a study of Ad26.COV2.S vaccination and SARS-CoV-2 variants. Libraries were prepared by immunoSEQ multiplex PCR; TCRdb keeps only in-frame clonotypes and omits some of them. The data contain roughly 410,000 clones, roughly 80% of them seen just once; the ten biggest clones take up around 7.3%. The CDR3 totals 14 residues. V lost 5 bases and J lost 10, with 18 bases in between. Per germline, CDR1 MGHDK and CDR2 SYGVNS. Treatment noted: 19 received Ad26.COV2.S at low or high dose, single or two shots; about 5 received placebo; per-sample allocation not given. Vaccine and placebo recipients were sampled on day 63 after the first injection.

Sequences were derived from peripheral blood, sampled in a trial of Ad26.COV2.S vaccine versus placebo. The receptor was derived from a person aged 18-65 years who received the Ad26.COV2.S COVID-19 vaccine or a placebo. This chain uses TRBV25-1 with TRBJ1-5; unclear D gene. CDR3 sequence: CASSPRASFRPQHF. As DNA, the CDR3 is TGTGCCAGCAGTCCCCGGGCCAGCTTTCGACCCCAGCATTTT.